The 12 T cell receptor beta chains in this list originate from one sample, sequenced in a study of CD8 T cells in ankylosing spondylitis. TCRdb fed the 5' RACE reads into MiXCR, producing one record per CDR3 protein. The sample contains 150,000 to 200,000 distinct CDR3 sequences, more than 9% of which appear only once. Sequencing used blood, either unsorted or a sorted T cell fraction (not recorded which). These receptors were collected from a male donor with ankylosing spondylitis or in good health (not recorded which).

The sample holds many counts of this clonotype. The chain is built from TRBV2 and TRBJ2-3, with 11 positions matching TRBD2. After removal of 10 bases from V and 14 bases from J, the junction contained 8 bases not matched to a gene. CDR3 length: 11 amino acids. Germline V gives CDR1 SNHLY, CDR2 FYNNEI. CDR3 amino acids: CATQSGTSGYF. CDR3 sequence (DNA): TGTGCCACTCAATCCGGGACTAGCGGGTATTTT.

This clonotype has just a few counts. The CDR3 region is CASSQDGVTGELFF. In DNA form, the CDR3 reads TGTGCCAGCAGCCAAGATGGGGTGACCGGGGAGCTGTTTTTT. J is TRBJ2-2 and V is TRBV3-1; D is uncertain. Germline CDR1 is LGHDT and CDR2 is YNNKEL (reference sequence). Trimming shortened V by 0 bases and J by 5 bases, and 7 bases separated the two germline ends. The CDR3 is made up of 14 amino acids.

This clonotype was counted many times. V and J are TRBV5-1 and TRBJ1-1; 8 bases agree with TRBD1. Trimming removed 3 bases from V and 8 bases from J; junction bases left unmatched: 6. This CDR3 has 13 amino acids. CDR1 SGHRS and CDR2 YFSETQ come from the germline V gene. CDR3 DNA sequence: TGCGCCAGCAGCTCAGGACAGGGCGGGGAAGCTTTCTTT. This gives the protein CASSSGQGGEAFF.

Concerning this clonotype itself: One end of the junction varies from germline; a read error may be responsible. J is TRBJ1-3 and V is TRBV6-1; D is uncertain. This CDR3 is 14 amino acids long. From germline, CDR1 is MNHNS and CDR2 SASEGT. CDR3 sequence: CANSLPFGGNTIYF. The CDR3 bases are TGTGCCAACAGTCTTCCATTCGGTGGAAACACCATATATTTT.

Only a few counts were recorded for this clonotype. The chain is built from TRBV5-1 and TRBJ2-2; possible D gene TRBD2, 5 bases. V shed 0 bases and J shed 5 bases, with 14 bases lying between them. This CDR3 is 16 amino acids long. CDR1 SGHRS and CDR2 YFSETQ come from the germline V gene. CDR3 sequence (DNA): TGCGCCAGCAGCTTGGATGGGAGCCTAAGGACCGGGGAGCTGTTTTTT. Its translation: CASSLDGSLRTGELFF. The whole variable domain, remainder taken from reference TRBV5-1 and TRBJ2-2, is KAGVTQTPRYLIKTRGQQVTLSCSPISGHRSVSWYQQTPGQGLQFLFEYFSETQRNKGNFPGRFSGRQFSNSRSEMNVSTLELGDSALYLCASSLDGSLRTGELFFGEGSRLTVL.

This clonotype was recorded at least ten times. The CDR3 protein is CASSRREDLSEKLFF. CDR3 DNA: TGCGCCAGCAGCCGTCGAGAAGATTTATCGGAAAAACTGTTTTTT. The V and J genes are TRBV5-1 and TRBJ1-4; no clear D gene. V gave up 4 bases and J gave up 8 bases, with 18 bases separating them. From germline, CDR1 is SGHRS and CDR2 YFSETQ. The length of the CDR3 is 15 residues.

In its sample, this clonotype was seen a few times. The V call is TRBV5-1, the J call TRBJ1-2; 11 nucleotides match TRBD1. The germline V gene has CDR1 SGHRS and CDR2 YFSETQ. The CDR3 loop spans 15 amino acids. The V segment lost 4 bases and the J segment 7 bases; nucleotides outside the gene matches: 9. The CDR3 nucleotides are TGCGCCAGCAGCCCCGGGGGGACAGGGGGTTCTGGCTACACCTTC. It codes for CASSPGGTGGSGYTF.

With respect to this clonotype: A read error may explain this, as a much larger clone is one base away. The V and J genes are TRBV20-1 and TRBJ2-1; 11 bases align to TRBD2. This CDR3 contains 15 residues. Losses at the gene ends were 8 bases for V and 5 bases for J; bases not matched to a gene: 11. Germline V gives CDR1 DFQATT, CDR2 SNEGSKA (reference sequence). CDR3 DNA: TGCAGTTGGGACTTACTAGCGGGGGACAACAATGAGCAGTTCTTC. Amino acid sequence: CSWDLLAGDNNEQFF.

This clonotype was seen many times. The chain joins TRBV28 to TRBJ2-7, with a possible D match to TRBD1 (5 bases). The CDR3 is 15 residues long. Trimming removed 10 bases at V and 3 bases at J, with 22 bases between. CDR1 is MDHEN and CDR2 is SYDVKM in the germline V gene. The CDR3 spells CATTLSGFQDYEQYF. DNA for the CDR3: TGTGCCACCACCTTGTCAGGGTTTCAGGACTACGAGCAGTACTTC.

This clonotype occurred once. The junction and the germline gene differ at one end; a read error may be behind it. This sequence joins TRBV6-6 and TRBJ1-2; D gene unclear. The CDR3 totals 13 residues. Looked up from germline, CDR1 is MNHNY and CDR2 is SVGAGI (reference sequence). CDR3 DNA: TGTGCCAGCAGCTCCACCGTTAACTATGACTACACCTTC. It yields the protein CASSSTVNYDYTF.

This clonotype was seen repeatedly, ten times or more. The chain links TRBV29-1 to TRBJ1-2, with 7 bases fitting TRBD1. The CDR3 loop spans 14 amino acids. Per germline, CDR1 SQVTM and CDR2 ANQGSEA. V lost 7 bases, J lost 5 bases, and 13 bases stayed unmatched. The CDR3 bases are TGCAGCGCTGGAACCGGGGCAGGGGGATATGGCTACACCTTC. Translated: CSAGTGAGGYGYTF.

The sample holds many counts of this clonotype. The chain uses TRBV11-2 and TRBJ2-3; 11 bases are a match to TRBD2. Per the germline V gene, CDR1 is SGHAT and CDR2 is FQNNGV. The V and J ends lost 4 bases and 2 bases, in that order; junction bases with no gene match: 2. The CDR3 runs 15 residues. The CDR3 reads CASSSSGGPTDTQYF. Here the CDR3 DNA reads TGTGCCAGCAGCTCTAGCGGGGGGCCCACAGATACGCAGTATTTT.